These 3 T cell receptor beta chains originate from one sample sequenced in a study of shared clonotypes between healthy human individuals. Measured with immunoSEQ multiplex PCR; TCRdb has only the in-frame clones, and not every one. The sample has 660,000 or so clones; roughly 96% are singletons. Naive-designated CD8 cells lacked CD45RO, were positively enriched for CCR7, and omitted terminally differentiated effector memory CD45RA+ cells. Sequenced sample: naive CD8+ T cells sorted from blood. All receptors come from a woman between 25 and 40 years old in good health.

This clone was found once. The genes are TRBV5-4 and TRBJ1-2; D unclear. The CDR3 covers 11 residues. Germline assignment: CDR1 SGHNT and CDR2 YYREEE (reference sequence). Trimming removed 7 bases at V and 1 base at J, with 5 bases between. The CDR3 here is CASRDNYGYTF. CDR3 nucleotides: TGTGCCAGCCGGGATAACTATGGCTACACCTTC.

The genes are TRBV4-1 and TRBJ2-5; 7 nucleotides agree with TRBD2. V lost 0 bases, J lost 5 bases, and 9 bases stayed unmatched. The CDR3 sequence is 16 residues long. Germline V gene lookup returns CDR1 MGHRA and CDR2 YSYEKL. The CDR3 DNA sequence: TGCGCCAGCAGCCAAGATGGGAGGGGTTGGGGGGAGACCCAGTACTTC. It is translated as CASSQDGRGWGETQYF.

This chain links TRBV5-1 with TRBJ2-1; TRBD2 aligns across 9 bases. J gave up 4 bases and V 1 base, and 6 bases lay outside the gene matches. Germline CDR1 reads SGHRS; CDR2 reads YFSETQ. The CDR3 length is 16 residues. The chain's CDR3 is CASSLRTSGRYNEQFF. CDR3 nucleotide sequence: TGCGCCAGCAGCTTGCGAACTAGCGGGCGTTACAATGAGCAGTTCTTC.